Below, 8 T cell receptor beta chains from the same sample are listed, as sequenced in a study of regulatory T cells in long-lasting Graves disease. Libraries of TCR beta came from iRepertoire HTBI primers plus Arm-PCR of CDR3 regions. Each CDR3 protein is one row after TCRdb ran MiXCR on the multiplex PCR reads. The sample shows 550,000 to 650,000 distinct CDR3 sequences, around 16% of them seen only once. Time point: newly diagnosed GD, antithyroid drugs for less than 3 months. TCR sequences were obtained from RNA taken from PBMCs. The data were also submitted as part of a second study, on T cells in Graves' hyperthyroidism and ophthalmopathy.

This material consisted of peripheral blood mononuclear cells (PBMCs), taken at new diagnosis, from a patient treated with antithyroid drugs. The receptors here all came from a man aged 18 to 30 with Graves disease.

The rearrangement uses TRBV5-1 and TRBJ2-5; TRBD2 might be the D (6 bases). With 0 bases removed from V and 2 bases from J, the gap between germline ends came to 14 bases. Germline CDR1 SGHRS, CDR2 YFSETQ. This CDR3 comprises 16 residues. CDR3 nucleotides: TGCGCCAGCAGCTTGGAAGGGCGGGGATCGCAAGAGACCCAGTACTTC. Translated, it gives CASSLEGRGSQETQYF.

The V and J genes are TRBV24-1 and TRBJ1-4, with 8 nucleotides matching TRBD1. Per germline, CDR1 KGHDR and CDR2 SFDVKD. This CDR3 has 14 residues. The V gene end was trimmed by 4 bases and the J gene end by 11 bases; junction bases not matched to a gene: 8. The CDR3 DNA reads TGTGCCACCAGTGAGAGAGGGACAGGTGGTAAACTGTTTTTT. Protein product: CATSERGTGGKLFF.

This clonotype was recorded many times. V is TRBV28 and J is TRBJ2-5; 11 bases line up with TRBD2. This CDR3 comprises 16 residues. Germline assignment: CDR1 MDHEN and CDR2 SYDVKM. The ends lost 4 bases at V and 4 bases at J; junction bases unmatched: 8. CDR3 residues: CASSSYDSGRGETQYF. In nucleotides, the CDR3 is TGTGCCAGCAGTTCCTACGATAGCGGGAGGGGAGAGACCCAGTACTTC.

The sample holds many counts of this clonotype. The gene calls are TRBV7-3 and TRBJ2-1; the match to TRBD2 covers 8 bases. CDR1 and CDR2 (germline): SGHTA, FQGTGA. V dropped 5 bases and J dropped 0; count of bases not matched to a gene: 3. This CDR3 contains 15 residues. CDR3 amino acids: CASSHGGGSYNEQFF. Here the CDR3 DNA reads TGTGCCAGCAGCCACGGGGGGGGCTCCTACAATGAGCAGTTCTTC.

There are a few counts of this clonotype. The V and J genes are TRBV7-9 and TRBJ1-1, with D uncertain. This CDR3 comprises 12 residues. Per the germline V gene, CDR1 is SEHNR and CDR2 is FQNEAQ (reference sequence). The V gene lost 6 bases and the J gene lost 3 bases, with 8 bases spanning the gap. Here the CDR3 reads CASSYSDTEAFF. Written as DNA, the CDR3 is TGTGCCAGCAGTTACAGCGACACTGAAGCTTTCTTT. The variable domain in full, with the rest retrieved from reference TRBV7-9 and TRBJ1-1, is DTGVSQNPRHKITKRGQNVTFRCDPISEHNRLYWYRQTLGQGPEFLTYFQNEAQLEKSRLLSDRFSAERPKGSFSTLEIQRTEQGDSAMYLCASSYSDTEAFFGQGTRLTVV.

Only a few counts were recorded for this clonotype. This chain uses TRBV9 with TRBJ2-7, with TRBD2 identical over 8 bases. The germline V gene has CDR1 SGDLS and CDR2 YYNGEE. J gave up 6 bases and V 3 bases, and 14 bases lay outside the gene matches. CDR3 size: 16 residues. In DNA form, the CDR3 reads TGTGCCAGCAGCGCCCCACTTACGGGAGGGCCCGGCGAGCAGTACTTC. It encodes CASSAPLTGGPGEQYF.

This sequence joins TRBV6-2 or TRBV6-3 and TRBJ2-3, with TRBD2 as a possible D gene (6 bases). CDR1 is MNHEY and CDR2 is SVGEGT in the germline V gene. The length of the CDR3 is 16 residues. Trimming took off 0 bases at V and 1 base at J, with 11 bases between the two ends. This chain's CDR3 is CASSYSRRERTDTQYF. The CDR3 DNA reads TGTGCCAGCAGTTACTCGCGGAGGGAACGCACAGATACGCAGTATTTT.

This clonotype came up many times. V usage is TRBV20-1 and J usage is TRBJ2-5; 8 positions match TRBD2. The V gene's germline CDR1 is DFQATT and CDR2 SNEGSKA (reference sequence). Trimming at V came to 7 bases and at J to 4 bases, leaving 11 bases not matched to a gene. This CDR3 comprises 14 residues. CDR3 sequence (DNA): TGCAGTGTCCCCGGGACTAGTTCCGGAGAGACCCAGTACTTC. This codes for CSVPGTSSGETQYF.